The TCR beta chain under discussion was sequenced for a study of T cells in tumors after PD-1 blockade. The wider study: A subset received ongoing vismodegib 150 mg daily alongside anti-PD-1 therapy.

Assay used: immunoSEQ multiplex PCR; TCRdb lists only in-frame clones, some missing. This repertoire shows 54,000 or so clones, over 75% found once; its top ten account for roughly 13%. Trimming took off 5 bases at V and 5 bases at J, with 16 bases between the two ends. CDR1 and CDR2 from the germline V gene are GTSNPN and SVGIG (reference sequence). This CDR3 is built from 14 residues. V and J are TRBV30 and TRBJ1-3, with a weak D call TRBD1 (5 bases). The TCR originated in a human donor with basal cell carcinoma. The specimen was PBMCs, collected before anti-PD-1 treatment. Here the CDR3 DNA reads TGTGCCTGGGGGGCGGGGGTTTCGAGAAACACCATATATTTT. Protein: CAWGAGVSRNTIYF.